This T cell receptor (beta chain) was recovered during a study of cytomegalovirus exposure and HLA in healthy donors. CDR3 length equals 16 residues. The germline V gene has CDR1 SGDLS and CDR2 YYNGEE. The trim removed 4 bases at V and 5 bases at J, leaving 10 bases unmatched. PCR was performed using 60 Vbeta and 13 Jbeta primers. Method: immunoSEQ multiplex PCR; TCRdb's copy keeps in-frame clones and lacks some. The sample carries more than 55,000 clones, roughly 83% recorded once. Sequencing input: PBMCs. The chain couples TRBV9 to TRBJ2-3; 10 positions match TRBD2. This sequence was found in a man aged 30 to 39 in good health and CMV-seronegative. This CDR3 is CASSLKGLAFGDTQYF. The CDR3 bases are TGTGCCAGCAGCCTCAAGGGACTAGCGTTTGGAGATACGCAGTATTTT.